This T cell receptor (beta chain) was captured in a study of cytomegalovirus exposure and HLA in healthy donors. Overall study: An earlier analysis identified some 110 million unique TCR beta sequences in 150 million to 200 million T cells.

PCR primers comprised 60 Vbeta and 13 Jbeta primers. Data came from immunoSEQ multiplex PCR; TCRdb stores just in-frame clones and leaves some out. Altogether 150,000 to 200,000 clones are present, about 12% being singletons, with the ten largest covering 7.8%. Only a few counts were recorded for this clone. Sequencing was performed on PBMCs. The TCR was taken from a man aged 45-65 years in good health and CMV-seropositive.

CDR3 in amino acids: CASSEHREETAFF. CDR3 sequence (DNA): TGTGCCAGCAGTGAACATCGGGAGGAGACGGCTTTCTTT. This chain links TRBV2 with TRBJ1-1; D not certain. CDR3 length equals 13 residues. Trimming removed 2 bases from V and 11 bases from J, with 15 bases in between. Germline V gives CDR1 SNHLY, CDR2 FYNNEI.